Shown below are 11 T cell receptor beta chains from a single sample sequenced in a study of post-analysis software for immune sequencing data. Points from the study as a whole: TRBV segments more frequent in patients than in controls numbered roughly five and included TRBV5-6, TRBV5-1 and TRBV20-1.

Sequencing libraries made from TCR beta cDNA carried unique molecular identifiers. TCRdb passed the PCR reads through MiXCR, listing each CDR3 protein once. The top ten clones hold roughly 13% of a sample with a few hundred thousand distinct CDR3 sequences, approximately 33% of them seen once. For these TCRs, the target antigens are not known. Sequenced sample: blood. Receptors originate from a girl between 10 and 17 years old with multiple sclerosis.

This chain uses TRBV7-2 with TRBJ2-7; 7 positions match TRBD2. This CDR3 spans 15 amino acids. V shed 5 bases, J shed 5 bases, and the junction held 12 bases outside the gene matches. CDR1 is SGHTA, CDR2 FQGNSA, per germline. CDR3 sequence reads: CASSTPPGRDHEQYF. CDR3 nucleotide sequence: TGTGCCAGCAGCACCCCCCCAGGGAGGGACCACGAGCAGTACTTC.

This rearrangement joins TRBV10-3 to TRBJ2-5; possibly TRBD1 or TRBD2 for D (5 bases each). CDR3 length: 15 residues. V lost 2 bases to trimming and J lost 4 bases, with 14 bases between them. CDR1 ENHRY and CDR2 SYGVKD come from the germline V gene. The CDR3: CAISEPHSGTETQYF. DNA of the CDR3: TGTGCCATCAGTGAGCCACATTCCGGGACAGAGACCCAGTACTTC.

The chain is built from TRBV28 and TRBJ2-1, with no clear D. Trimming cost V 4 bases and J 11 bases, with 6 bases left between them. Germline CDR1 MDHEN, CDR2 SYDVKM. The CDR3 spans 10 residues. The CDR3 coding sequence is TGTGCCAGCAGTTCCACCCAGCAGTTCTTC. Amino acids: CASSSTQQFF.

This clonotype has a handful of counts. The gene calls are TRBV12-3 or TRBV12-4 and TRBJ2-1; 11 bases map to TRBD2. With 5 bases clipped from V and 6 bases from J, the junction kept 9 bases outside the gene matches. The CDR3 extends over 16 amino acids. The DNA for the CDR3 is TGTGCCAGCAGTCCGACTAGCGGGGAAAGCTCCAATGAGCAGTTCTTC. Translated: CASSPTSGESSNEQFF.

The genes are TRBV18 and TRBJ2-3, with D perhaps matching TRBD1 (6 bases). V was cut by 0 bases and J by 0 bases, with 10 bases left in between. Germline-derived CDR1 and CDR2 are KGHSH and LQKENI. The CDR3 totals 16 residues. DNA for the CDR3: TGTGCCAGCTCACCACCGATGGGGGCTAGCACAGATACGCAGTATTTT. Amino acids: CASSPPMGASTDTQYF.

CDR3 nucleotides: TGTGCCAGCAGTTTAGGGGCGGCGAACACCGGGGAGCTGTTTTTT. This encodes CASSLGAANTGELFF. The chain couples TRBV28 to TRBJ2-2; weak D call: TRBD1 (5 bases). The germline gives CDR1 MDHEN, CDR2 SYDVKM. Trimming stripped 2 bases from V and 0 bases from J, with 7 bases between. This CDR3 is built from 15 residues.

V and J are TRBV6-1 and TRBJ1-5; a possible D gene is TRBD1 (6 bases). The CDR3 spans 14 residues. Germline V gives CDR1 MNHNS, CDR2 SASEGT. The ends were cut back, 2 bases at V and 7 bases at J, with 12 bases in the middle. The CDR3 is CASSEIRGQQPQHF. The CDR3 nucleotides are TGTGCCAGCAGTGAAATTCGGGGGCAACAGCCCCAGCATTTT.

The CDR3 protein is CASSPSGRAKNIQYF. CDR3 bases: TGTGCCAGCAGTCCCTCAGGCAGAGCCAAAAACATTCAGTACTTC. This chain connects TRBV12-3 or TRBV12-4 to TRBJ2-4; D remains ambiguous. The germline V and J ends were trimmed by 5 bases and 0 bases, with 11 bases remaining between them. The CDR3 contains 15 residues.

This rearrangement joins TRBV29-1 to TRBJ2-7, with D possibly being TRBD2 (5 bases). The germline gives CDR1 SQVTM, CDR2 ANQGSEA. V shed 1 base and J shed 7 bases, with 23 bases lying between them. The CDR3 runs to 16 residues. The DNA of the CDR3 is TGCAGCGTTGAAGGGAAGTTTGGGAGCGTGAGTGGGGAGCAGTACTTC. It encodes CSVEGKFGSVSGEQYF.

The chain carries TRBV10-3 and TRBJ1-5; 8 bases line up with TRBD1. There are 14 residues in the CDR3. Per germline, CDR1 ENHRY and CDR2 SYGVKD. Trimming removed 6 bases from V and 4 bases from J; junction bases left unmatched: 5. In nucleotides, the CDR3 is TGTGCCATCAGCCCGACAGGGGAGAATCAGCCCCAGCATTTT. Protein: CAISPTGENQPQHF.

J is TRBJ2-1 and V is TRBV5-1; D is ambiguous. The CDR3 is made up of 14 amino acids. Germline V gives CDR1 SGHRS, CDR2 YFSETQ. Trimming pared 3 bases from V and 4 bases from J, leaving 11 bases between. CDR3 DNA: TGCGCCAGCAGCTCACTCGGTCTATACAATGAGCAGTTCTTC. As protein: CASSSLGLYNEQFF.